This section outlines one TCR beta chain sequence together with its context. This sample was included in a study of molecular identifiers for immune sequencing clone quantification. MiXCR, run by TCRdb on the PCR reads, gives a single entry per CDR3 protein. The sample records approximately 320,000 distinct CDR3 sequences, roughly a quarter being singletons. The CDR3 is 14 amino acids. Germline V gene sequence: CDR1 SGHRS, CDR2 YFSETQ. V was cut by 0 bases and J by 6 bases, with 9 bases left in between. Sequences were obtained from naive CD8+ T cells from blood, with Jurkat cell RNA spiked in. Subset reported: FACS-sorted CD8+CD4-CCR7+CD45RA+ naive T cells. The TCR originated in a human donor in good health. Some libraries in this study had Jurkat cell RNA spiked in. The rearrangement uses TRBV5-1 and TRBJ2-2, with unresolved D. The CDR3 reads CASSLDGLPGELFF. The CDR3 bases are TGCGCCAGCAGCTTGGATGGGCTTCCCGGGGAGCTGTTTTTT. Looking up the rest from reference TRBV5-1 and TRBJ2-2 gives the full variable domain: KAGVTQTPRYLIKTRGQQVTLSCSPISGHRSVSWYQQTPGQGLQFLFEYFSETQRNKGNFPGRFSGRQFSNSRSEMNVSTLELGDSALYLCASSLDGLPGELFFGEGSRLTVL.